Listed below are T cell receptor beta chains from one sample, sequenced in a study of cytomegalovirus exposure and HLA in healthy donors. The repertoire was sequenced with immunoSEQ multiplex PCR; TCRdb's copy has only in-frame clones and lacks some. The data show fewer than 180,000 clones, around 74% seen once. The material sequenced was PBMCs. The receptors were gathered from a man in his fifties or sixties in good health and CMV-seropositive. Both conserved end residues are part of each CDR3. The D gene is left open where the match is weak. Clone size appears in some rows only: once, few, many, or a class for an expanded clone.

v_gene: TRBV7-9
d_gene: TRBD1
abundance: .
j_gene: TRBJ2-2
CDR3nt: TGTTCCAGCAGCACTTTCCGGGACAGGAACACCGGGGAGCTGTTTTTT
CDR3aa: CSSSTFRDRNTGELFF

v_gene: TRBV30
d_gene: .
abundance: .
j_gene: TRBJ1-2
CDR3nt: TGTGCCTGGAGTGTACGGGGAGACCTCTATGGCTACACCTTC
CDR3aa: CAWSVRGDLYGYTF

v_gene: TRBV5-1
d_gene: .
abundance: .
j_gene: TRBJ2-3
CDR3nt: TGCGCCAGCAGTTTGTACGGGAGAGGGACAGATACGCAGTATTTT
CDR3aa: CASSLYGRGTDTQYF

v_gene: TRBV19
d_gene: TRBD2
abundance: .
j_gene: TRBJ2-7
CDR3nt: TGTGCCAGTAGCGTAGCGGGAGGGCTTGCCGAGCAGTACTTC
CDR3aa: CASSVAGGLAEQYF

v_gene: TRBV5-6
d_gene: .
abundance: .
j_gene: TRBJ1-1
CDR3nt: TGTGCCAGCAGGGGGGTCCAGGGGAGGAACACTGAAGCTTTCTTT
CDR3aa: CASRGVQGRNTEAFF

v_gene: TRBV5-8
d_gene: .
abundance: .
j_gene: TRBJ1-3
CDR3nt: TGTGCCAGCAGCTTGAGTACAGGATCAGGAAACACCATATATTTT
CDR3aa: CASSLSTGSGNTIYF

v_gene: TRBV5-1
d_gene: .
abundance: .
j_gene: TRBJ2-3
CDR3nt: TGCGCCAGCAGCTATGCCTTGGGACAACTCACAGATACGCAGTATTTT
CDR3aa: CASSYALGQLTDTQYF

v_gene: TRBV27
d_gene: TRBD1
abundance: once
j_gene: TRBJ2-7
CDR3nt: TGTGCCAGCAGGGCTAGGACAGGGGGGAGAGAGCAGTACTTC
CDR3aa: CASRARTGGREQYF

v_gene: TRBV7-8
d_gene: .
abundance: .
j_gene: TRBJ2-1
CDR3nt: TGTGCCAGCAGCTTATTGTCAGGCCCCCTAAGTAGTGAGCAGTTCTTC
CDR3aa: CASSLLSGPLSSEQFF

v_gene: TRBV5-6
d_gene: TRBD2
abundance: .
j_gene: TRBJ2-1
CDR3nt: TGTGCCAGCAGCTTGTATACTAGCGGGATGGTCGATGAGCAGTTCTTC
CDR3aa: CASSLYTSGMVDEQFF

v_gene: TRBV10-2
d_gene: TRBD2
abundance: .
j_gene: TRBJ2-2
CDR3nt: TGCGCCAGCACCTGGATAGCGGGACGAAACACCGGGGAGCTGTTTTTT
CDR3aa: CASTWIAGRNTGELFF

v_gene: TRBV2
d_gene: TRBD1
abundance: .
j_gene: TRBJ2-2
CDR3nt: TGTGCCGGAGGGACAGGGGTAAACGGGGAGCTGTTTTTT
CDR3aa: CAGGTGVNGELFF

v_gene: TRBV7-9
d_gene: TRBD1
abundance: .
j_gene: TRBJ2-1
CDR3nt: TGTTCCAGCAGCTTCTTGGCTCCAGGGGGACCGCAGGGGAGTGAGCAGTTCTTC
CDR3aa: CSSSFLAPGGPQGSEQFF

v_gene: TRBV9
d_gene: .
abundance: once
j_gene: TRBJ1-1
CDR3nt: TGTGCCAGCAGCGGCACGGGGAAAGGTGGGGACACTGAAGCTTTCTTT
CDR3aa: CASSGTGKGGDTEAFF

v_gene: TRBV4-1
d_gene: .
abundance: .
j_gene: TRBJ2-6
CDR3nt: TGCGCCAGCAGCCAAGGCAATACAGTCTCTGGGGCCAACGTCCTGACTTTC
CDR3aa: CASSQGNTVSGANVLTF

v_gene: TRBV28
d_gene: .
abundance: .
j_gene: TRBJ2-7
CDR3nt: TGTGCCAGCAGTTCACCGCGGTTGTCACAGGGTTGGTTCCCCTACGAGCAGTACTTC
CDR3aa: CASSSPRLSQGWFPYEQYF

v_gene: TRBV28
d_gene: .
abundance: .
j_gene: TRBJ1-1
CDR3nt: TGTGCCAGCAGGGGCTGGGGTCGAGGGGGGAACACTGAAGCTTTCTTT
CDR3aa: CASRGWGRGGNTEAFF

v_gene: TRBV5-5
d_gene: .
abundance: .
j_gene: TRBJ2-5
CDR3nt: TGTGCCAGCGCACGGGGGTACCAAGAGACCCAGTACTTC
CDR3aa: CASARGYQETQYF

v_gene: TRBV28
d_gene: .
abundance: .
j_gene: TRBJ1-5
CDR3nt: TGTGCCAGCAGTCCCAGGGTAATAGGCAATCAGCCCCAGCATTTT
CDR3aa: CASSPRVIGNQPQHF

v_gene: TRBV10-1
d_gene: .
abundance: once
j_gene: TRBJ2-1
CDR3nt: TGCGCCACTAGCCTCTACAATGAGCAGTTCTTC
CDR3aa: CATSLYNEQFF

v_gene: TRBV28
d_gene: TRBD2
abundance: .
j_gene: TRBJ2-5
CDR3nt: TGTGCCAGCAGTTTTCCAGGGACTAGCGGGAGAGAGACCCAGTACTTC
CDR3aa: CASSFPGTSGRETQYF

v_gene: TRBV5-6
d_gene: TRBD2
abundance: .
j_gene: TRBJ2-3
CDR3nt: TGTGCCAGCAGCTTGAGCGGTCTAGCGGGAGTAGCAGATACGCAGTATTTT
CDR3aa: CASSLSGLAGVADTQYF

v_gene: TRBV19
d_gene: TRBD2
abundance: .
j_gene: TRBJ2-1
CDR3nt: TGTGCCAGTAGTATACTAGCGGGAGGGCCGTCCTACAATGAGCAGTTCTTC
CDR3aa: CASSILAGGPSYNEQFF

v_gene: TRBV19
d_gene: TRBD2
abundance: .
j_gene: TRBJ2-5
CDR3nt: TGTGCCAGTAAGAAGGGTAGCGGGAGTCAACGGTACCAAGAGACCCAGTACTTC
CDR3aa: CASKKGSGSQRYQETQYF

v_gene: TRBV10-3
d_gene: .
abundance: .
j_gene: TRBJ1-2
CDR3nt: TGTGCCATCAGTCCACCCACAGGAGTCTATGGCTACACCTTC
CDR3aa: CAISPPTGVYGYTF

v_gene: TRBV29-1
d_gene: .
abundance: few
j_gene: TRBJ1-1
CDR3nt: TGCAGTGCAGGGTCGACTGAAGCTTTCTTT
CDR3aa: CSAGSTEAFF

v_gene: TRBV28
d_gene: .
abundance: .
j_gene: TRBJ2-7
CDR3nt: TGTGCCAGCAGTTTTAGGCGCGGGCAGCATCACTACGAGCAGTACTTC
CDR3aa: CASSFRRGQHHYEQYF

v_gene: TRBV4-1
d_gene: TRBD2
abundance: .
j_gene: TRBJ2-7
CDR3nt: TGCGCCAGCAGCCAAGGCCCCGGGGTAGCGGGAGTTTACGAGCAGTACTTC
CDR3aa: CASSQGPGVAGVYEQYF

v_gene: TRBV6-1
d_gene: TRBD1
abundance: .
j_gene: TRBJ1-2
CDR3nt: TGTGCCAGCAGTGTAGCGGTCGGGACAGGGGCGCGCTATGGCTACACCTTC
CDR3aa: CASSVAVGTGARYGYTF

v_gene: TRBV11-3
d_gene: .
abundance: .
j_gene: TRBJ2-7
CDR3nt: TGTGCCAGCAGCCTGACGGGTTACGAGCAGTACTTC
CDR3aa: CASSLTGYEQYF

v_gene: TRBV18
d_gene: .
abundance: .
j_gene: TRBJ2-3
CDR3nt: TGTGCCAGCTCACCTCTCCAGGGAGGAACAGATACGCAGTATTTT
CDR3aa: CASSPLQGGTDTQYF

v_gene: TRBV2
d_gene: TRBD1
abundance: .
j_gene: TRBJ2-7
CDR3nt: TGTGCCAGCACCCAGTGGGACAGGGGGGATAAGCAGTACTTC
CDR3aa: CASTQWDRGDKQYF

v_gene: TRBV6-5
d_gene: TRBD2
abundance: .
j_gene: TRBJ2-7
CDR3nt: TGTGCCAGCAGAGTAGCGGGGAGGAGCTCCTACGAGCAGTACTTC
CDR3aa: CASRVAGRSSYEQYF

v_gene: TRBV28
d_gene: TRBD2
abundance: .
j_gene: TRBJ2-6
CDR3nt: TGTGCCAGCAGGGCCTGGCTAGCGGGAGGTAGCACTGGGGCCAACGTCCTGACTTTC
CDR3aa: CASRAWLAGGSTGANVLTF

v_gene: TRBV7-9
d_gene: TRBD2
abundance: .
j_gene: TRBJ2-5
CDR3nt: TGTGCCAGCAGCTTAATTCGCGGGAGGGGAGAGACCCAGTACTTC
CDR3aa: CASSLIRGRGETQYF

v_gene: TRBV18
d_gene: TRBD1
abundance: once
j_gene: TRBJ1-2
CDR3nt: TGTGCCAGCTCACCAGACCTGATTTCAGGGGGGTCTGGCTACACCTTC
CDR3aa: CASSPDLISGGSGYTF

v_gene: TRBV2
d_gene: .
abundance: .
j_gene: TRBJ2-3
CDR3nt: TGTGCCAGCAGTGATGGTCGCGCGGGACTCACAGATACGCAGTATTTT
CDR3aa: CASSDGRAGLTDTQYF

v_gene: TRBV28
d_gene: .
abundance: once
j_gene: TRBJ1-2
CDR3nt: TGTGCCAGCAGTGGACACTATTCCTCCTATGGCTACACCTTC
CDR3aa: CASSGHYSSYGYTF

v_gene: TRBV7-9
d_gene: .
abundance: few
j_gene: TRBJ2-7
CDR3nt: TGTGCCAGCAGCTTAGCGGGAGTGACCTACGAGCAGTACTTC
CDR3aa: CASSLAGVTYEQYF

v_gene: TRBV5-8
d_gene: .
abundance: once
j_gene: TRBJ2-1
CDR3nt: TGTGCCAGCAGCCCACTAACGATCTACAATGAGCAGTTCTTC
CDR3aa: CASSPLTIYNEQFF

v_gene: TRBV4-1
d_gene: .
abundance: .
j_gene: TRBJ2-2
CDR3nt: TGCGCCAGCAGCCAAGCCGGCGGGAACACCGGGGAGCTGTTTTTT
CDR3aa: CASSQAGGNTGELFF

v_gene: TRBV28
d_gene: .
abundance: .
j_gene: TRBJ1-2
CDR3nt: TGTGCCAGCAGTTTATTGCCGACACCATACTACACCTTC
CDR3aa: CASSLLPTPYYTF

v_gene: TRBV10-2
d_gene: .
abundance: .
j_gene: TRBJ2-7
CDR3nt: TGCGCCAGCAGCCGCGGGACAGCGGGTCCTAGCTCCTACGAGCAGTACTTC
CDR3aa: CASSRGTAGPSSYEQYF

v_gene: TRBV7-9
d_gene: .
abundance: once
j_gene: TRBJ1-2
CDR3nt: TGTGCCAGCAGCTTACGGGACGGGGGGCGGAGAGGCTACACCTTC
CDR3aa: CASSLRDGGRRGYTF

v_gene: TRBV5-6
d_gene: .
abundance: .
j_gene: TRBJ1-5
CDR3nt: TGTGCCAGCAGCTTGAATCAGATTCAGCCCCAGCATTTT
CDR3aa: CASSLNQIQPQHF

v_gene: TRBV4-1
d_gene: TRBD2
abundance: .
j_gene: TRBJ2-3
CDR3nt: TGCGCCAGCAGCCAAGAGGGGGTAGCGGGAGGGTTCACAGATACGCAGTATTTT
CDR3aa: CASSQEGVAGGFTDTQYF

v_gene: TRBV29-1
d_gene: TRBD1
abundance: .
j_gene: TRBJ2-3
CDR3nt: TGCAGCGCCCGACAGGGCGGCACAGATACGCAGTATTTT
CDR3aa: CSARQGGTDTQYF

v_gene: TRBV5-4
d_gene: TRBD2
abundance: .
j_gene: TRBJ2-1
CDR3nt: TGTGCCAGCAGCCCCGGGACTAGCGGGAGGCATAATGAGCAGTTCTTC
CDR3aa: CASSPGTSGRHNEQFF

v_gene: TRBV29-1
d_gene: .
abundance: once
j_gene: TRBJ2-5
CDR3nt: TGCAGCGACGCGGGGGCTGGAGAGACCCAGTACTTC
CDR3aa: CSDAGAGETQYF

v_gene: TRBV28
d_gene: .
abundance: few
j_gene: TRBJ2-5
CDR3nt: TGTGCCAGCAGTTTATGGGGACTCGAACAAGAGACCCAGTACTTC
CDR3aa: CASSLWGLEQETQYF

v_gene: TRBV5-4
d_gene: .
abundance: .
j_gene: TRBJ2-7
CDR3nt: TGTGCCAGCAGCTCCGGGAGCTCCTACGAGCAGTACTTC
CDR3aa: CASSSGSSYEQYF